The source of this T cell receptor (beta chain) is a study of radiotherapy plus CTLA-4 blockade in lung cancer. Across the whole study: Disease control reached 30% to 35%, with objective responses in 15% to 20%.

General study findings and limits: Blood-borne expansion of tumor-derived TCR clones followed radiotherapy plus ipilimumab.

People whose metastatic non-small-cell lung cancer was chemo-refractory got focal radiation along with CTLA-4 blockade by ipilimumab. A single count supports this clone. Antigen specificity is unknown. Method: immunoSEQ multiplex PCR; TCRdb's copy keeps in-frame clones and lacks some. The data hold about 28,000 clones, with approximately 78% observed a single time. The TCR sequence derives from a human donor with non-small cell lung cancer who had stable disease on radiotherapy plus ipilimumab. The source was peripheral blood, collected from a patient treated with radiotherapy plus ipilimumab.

This chain's CDR3 is CAISGSGGRATGELFF. The DNA for the CDR3 is TGTGCCATCAGTGGTTCGGGGGGGCGGGCCACCGGGGAGCTGTTTTTT. V usage is TRBV10-3 and J usage is TRBJ2-2; the match to TRBD2 covers 8 bases. From germline, CDR1 is ENHRY and CDR2 SYGVKD. The CDR3 is made up of 16 amino acids. With V trimmed by 4 bases and J by 4 bases, 8 bases remained unmatched.